This TCR beta chain was documented in a study of post-analysis software for immune sequencing data (dated by TCRdb to between 2014 and 2017). A note on the overall study: Recorded disease courses included relapsing-remitting, secondary progressive and progressive-relapsing multiple sclerosis, with some patients lacking subtype annotation. The patient repertoires were compared against approximately eleven previously published healthy control repertoires obtained from donors aged 6 to 25 years. A subset of samples was prepared in parallel using single-end sample barcoding, then pooled and co-amplified after Illumina adapter ligation. Results and caveats for the whole study, not just this receptor: Patients showed significantly higher frequencies than controls for about 5 TRBV segments, among them TRBV5-6, TRBV5-1 and TRBV20-1. The control group was slightly older than the multiple sclerosis patient group. Compared with controls, multiple sclerosis patients had significantly lower normalized Chao1 diversity, a finding suggesting substantial peripheral T-cell clonal expansion. Direct clustering with F measure showed strong co-clustering of samples prepared in the same batch, prompting a batch-effect correction.

Regarding this clonotype: Its antigen is unknown. It has no much larger one-base neighbor in the sample; base qualities were not kept.

To demonstrate the VDJtools post-analysis software, TCR beta repertoires were profiled from the peripheral blood of about 13 young patients with multiple sclerosis. The multiple sclerosis patients were children and adolescents between roughly 6 and 16 years of age. Via the germline V gene, CDR1 is SGHRS and CDR2 YFSETQ. The CDR3 measures 14 amino acids from cysteine to phenylalanine. Only the CDR3 DNA is retained, 42 bases long and in frame from the first base. Relative to germline, V is 1 base shorter and J is 1 base shorter, with 8 bases between their ends. Library method: PCR. Sequencing instrument: Illumina HiSeq 2500. Unique molecular identifiers were incorporated into TCR beta cDNA libraries to reduce PCR and sequencing biases. Per 1 to 10 million input T cells, around 500,000 cDNA molecules were obtained, such that each molecule approximated one T cell. The patient libraries were prepared and sequenced using the same protocol as the earlier healthy control dataset. Within a given batch, samples were prepared together, multiplexed and sequenced on the same HiSeq lane. As for the original processing: MIGEC was used to process the raw barcoded reads, and molecular identifier groups with only a single read were discarded before consensus assembly and CDR3 extraction. Clonotype tables were post-analysed with VDJtools, normalizing diversity by down-sampling all datasets to the smallest sample size. To correct batch-related cross-sample contamination, repertoire overlap clustering matched CDR3 amino acid sequences but not nucleotide sequences. Clones were called with MiXCR by TCRdb after fastp trimmed the public reads at Q25, and only in-frame beta chains were retained. CDR3 protein duplicates are merged, each entry listing the most common genes and DNA. These V and J calls are TCRdb output, not the study's own analysis. The sample contains about 810,000 distinct CDR3 sequences, roughly 50% of them found a single time. The top ten clonotypes cover roughly 4.4% of the sample.

The material sequenced was blood. The source of this sequence is a girl under 18 with multiple sclerosis. The sequence is built from TRBV5-1 and TRBJ1-1, with the identity of the D gene unclear. DNA sequence: TGCGCCAGCAGCTTGTCAATCCCGAACACTGAAGCTTTCTTT. This gives the protein CASSLSIPNTEAFF.